The rows below give T cell receptor beta chains drawn from one sample of a study of cytomegalovirus exposure and HLA in healthy donors. The table came from immunoSEQ multiplex PCR; TCRdb's copy has only in-frame clones and leaves some out. The sample holds some 180,000 clones, more than 60% seen once. Input material: PBMCs. These receptors all stem from a woman aged 55-70 years in good health and CMV-seropositive. The CDR3 runs from the conserved cysteine through the conserved F or W. D genes are given only for firm matches. Some rows have no size entry. The others give once, few or many, or a class for an expanded clone.

15	.	.	TRBV5-1	TRBJ2-2	CASSGGATNTGELFF	TGCGCCAGCAGCGGTGGGGCTACGAACACCGGGGAGCTGTTTTTT
14	TRBD1	.	TRBV28	TRBJ2-3	CASEGQRGTDTQYF	TGTGCCAGCGAGGGACAGCGAGGGACAGATACGCAGTATTTT
14	.	.	TRBV28	TRBJ2-7	CASRPGLIAGEQYF	TGTGCCAGCAGGCCCGGACTAATCGCGGGCGAGCAGTACTTC
16	TRBD1	.	TRBV6-1	TRBJ2-2	CASSEGDRVSGGELFF	TGTGCCAGCAGTGAAGGGGACAGGGTCAGTGGCGGGGAGCTGTTTTTT
15	.	.	TRBV29-1	TRBJ2-2	CSVEGQATNTGELFF	TGCAGCGTTGAAGGGCAGGCAACGAACACCGGGGAGCTGTTTTTT
15	.	.	TRBV9	TRBJ1-6	CASSVGQGWNSPLHF	TGTGCCAGCAGCGTAGGCCAGGGGTGGAATTCACCCCTCCACTTT
15	TRBD1	.	TRBV6-5	TRBJ1-2	CASSYRPGQGGGYTF	TGTGCCAGCAGTTACCGACCTGGACAGGGCGGTGGCTACACCTTC
14	.	.	TRBV6-1	TRBJ2-7	CATNPETRGSEQYF	TGTGCCACCAATCCGGAGACTAGGGGCTCCGAGCAGTACTTC
14	TRBD2	.	TRBV5-1	TRBJ2-5	CASRVSGSQETQYF	TGCGCCAGCAGGGTTAGCGGGTCGCAAGAGACCCAGTACTTC
16	.	once	TRBV5-8	TRBJ2-7	CASSLWGQRSSYEQYF	TGTGCCAGCAGCTTGTGGGGGCAAAGGAGCTCCTACGAGCAGTACTTC
15	TRBD2	.	TRBV5-6	TRBJ2-7	CASTLLSGTRSEQYF	TGTGCCAGCACCCTCCTTAGCGGGACAAGGAGCGAGCAGTACTTC
13	.	.	TRBV13	TRBJ2-3	CASSDYSTDTQYF	TGTGCCAGCAGCGACTACAGCACAGATACGCAGTATTTT
18	TRBD1	.	TRBV18	TRBJ1-3	CASSPQTGDRLSGNTIYF	TGTGCCAGCTCACCACAGACAGGGGATCGCCTCTCTGGAAACACCATATATTTT
16	TRBD2	.	TRBV5-8	TRBJ2-3	CASSFRTSGSGDTQYF	TGTGCCAGCAGCTTCCGAACTAGCGGGAGCGGGGATACGCAGTATTTT
14	.	.	TRBV9	TRBJ2-1	CASSVEVAPYEQFF	TGTGCCAGCAGCGTAGAGGTAGCTCCCTATGAGCAGTTCTTC
17	.	.	TRBV5-1	TRBJ1-6	CASSLAGPAQGNSPLHF	TGCGCCAGCAGCTTGGCCGGCCCTGCCCAGGGTAATTCACCCCTCCACTTT
12	.	.	TRBV19	TRBJ2-5	CASSQDRSLQYF	TGTGCCAGTAGCCAAGACAGGTCCCTCCAGTACTTC
18	TRBD2	.	TRBV7-6	TRBJ2-1	CASSLVPLGLAGGNEQFF	TGTGCCAGCAGCTTAGTACCTTTGGGACTAGCGGGAGGCAATGAGCAGTTCTTC
15	TRBD1	.	TRBV5-6	TRBJ1-5	CASSSRTGGDQPQHF	TGTGCCAGCAGCTCCCGGACAGGGGGCGATCAGCCCCAGCATTTT
14	TRBD2	.	TRBV2	TRBJ2-1	CASSWTSGYNEQFF	TGTGCCAGCAGTTGGACTAGCGGATACAATGAGCAGTTCTTC
13	.	few	TRBV7-7	TRBJ2-5	CASSSLPEETQYF	TGTGCTAGCAGCTCGCTACCTGAAGAGACCCAGTACTTC
16	TRBD2	few	TRBV27	TRBJ2-7	CASSKRLAGGPYEQYF	TGTGCCAGCAGCAAACGCCTAGCGGGAGGGCCGTACGAGCAGTACTTC